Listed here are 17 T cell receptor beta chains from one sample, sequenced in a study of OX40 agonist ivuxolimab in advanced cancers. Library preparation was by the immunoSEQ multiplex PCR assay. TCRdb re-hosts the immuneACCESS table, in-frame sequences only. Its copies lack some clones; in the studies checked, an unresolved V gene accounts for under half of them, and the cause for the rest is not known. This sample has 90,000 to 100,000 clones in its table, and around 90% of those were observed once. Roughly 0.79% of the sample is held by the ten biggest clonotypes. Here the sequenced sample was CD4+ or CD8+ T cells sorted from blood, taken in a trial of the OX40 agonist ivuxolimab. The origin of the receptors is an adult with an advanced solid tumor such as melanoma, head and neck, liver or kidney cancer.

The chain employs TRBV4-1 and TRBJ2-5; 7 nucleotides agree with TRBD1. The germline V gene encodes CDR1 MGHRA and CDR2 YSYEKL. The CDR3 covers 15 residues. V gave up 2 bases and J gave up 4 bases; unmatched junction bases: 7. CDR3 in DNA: TGCGCCAGCAGCCAAAGGCTGACAGGGCCAGAGACCCAGTACTTC. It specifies CASSQRLTGPETQYF.

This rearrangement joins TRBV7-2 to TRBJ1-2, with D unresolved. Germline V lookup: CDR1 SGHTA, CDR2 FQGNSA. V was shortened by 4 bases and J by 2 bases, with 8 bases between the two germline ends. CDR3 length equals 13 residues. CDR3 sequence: CASSSPQNYGYTF. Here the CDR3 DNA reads TGTGCCAGCAGCTCCCCTCAAAACTATGGCTACACCTTC.

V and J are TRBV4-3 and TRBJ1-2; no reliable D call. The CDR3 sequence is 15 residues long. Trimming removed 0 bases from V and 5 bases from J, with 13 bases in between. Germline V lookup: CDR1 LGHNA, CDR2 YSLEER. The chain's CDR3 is CASSQDRRPEYGYTF. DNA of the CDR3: TGCGCCAGCAGCCAAGATAGGCGGCCTGAGTATGGCTACACCTTC.

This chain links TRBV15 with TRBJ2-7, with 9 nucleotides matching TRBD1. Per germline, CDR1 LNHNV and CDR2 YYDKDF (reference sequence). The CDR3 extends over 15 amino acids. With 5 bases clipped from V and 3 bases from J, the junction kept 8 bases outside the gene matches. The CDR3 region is CATSYPGTGFYEQYF. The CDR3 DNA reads TGTGCCACCAGCTACCCCGGGACAGGGTTCTACGAGCAGTACTTC.

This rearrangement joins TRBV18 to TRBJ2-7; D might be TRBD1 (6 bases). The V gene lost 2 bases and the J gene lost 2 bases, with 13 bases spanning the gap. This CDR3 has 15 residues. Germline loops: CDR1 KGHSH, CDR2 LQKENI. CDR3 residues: CASSPGQHPTYEQYF. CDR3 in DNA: TGTGCCAGCTCACCAGGACAGCACCCTACCTACGAGCAGTACTTC. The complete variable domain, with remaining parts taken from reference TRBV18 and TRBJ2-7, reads NAGVMQNPRHLVRRRGQEARLRCSPMKGHSHVYWYRQLPEEGLKFMVYLQKENIIDESGMPKERFSAEFPKEGPSILRIQQVVRGDSAAYFCASSPGQHPTYEQYFGPGTRLTVT.

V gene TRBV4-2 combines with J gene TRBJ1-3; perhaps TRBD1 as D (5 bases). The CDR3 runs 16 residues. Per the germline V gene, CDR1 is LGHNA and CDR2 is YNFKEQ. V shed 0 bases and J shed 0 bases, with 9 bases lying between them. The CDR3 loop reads CASSQDITGSGNTIYF. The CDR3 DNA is TGTGCCAGCAGCCAAGATATAACAGGCTCTGGAAACACCATATATTTT.

CDR3 in amino acids: CASSPQTGTSEQYF. The CDR3 DNA follows: TGTGCCAGTAGTCCCCAGACAGGCACCAGCGAGCAGTACTTC. The rearrangement uses TRBV19 and TRBJ2-7, with TRBD1 as a possible D gene (6 bases). Germline V lookup: CDR1 LNHDA, CDR2 SQIVND (reference sequence). The CDR3 is 14 residues long. V was pared by 5 bases and J by 6 bases, with 17 bases between. The complete variable domain, with remaining parts taken from reference TRBV19 and TRBJ2-7, reads DGGITQSPKYLFRKEGQNVTLSCEQNLNHDAMYWYRQDPGQGLRLIYYSQIVNDFQKGDIAEGYSVSREKKESFPLTVTSAQKNPTAFYLCASSPQTGTSEQYFGPGTRLTVT.

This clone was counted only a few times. CDR3 sequence reads: CASSHHGGQGVWSPLHF. CDR3 sequence (DNA): TGTGCCAGCAGCCACCATGGGGGACAGGGAGTATGGTCACCCCTCCACTTT. V and J are TRBV27 and TRBJ1-6; 9 nucleotides align to TRBD1. V was clipped by 6 bases and J by 10 bases; unmatched bases: 16. From germline, CDR1 is MNHEY and CDR2 SMNVEV (reference sequence). The CDR3 runs 17 residues.

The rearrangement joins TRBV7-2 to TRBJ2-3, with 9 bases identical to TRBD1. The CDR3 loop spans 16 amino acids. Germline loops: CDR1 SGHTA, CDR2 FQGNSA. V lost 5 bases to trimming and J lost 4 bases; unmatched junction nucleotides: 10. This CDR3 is CASSTAGTGLSDTQYF. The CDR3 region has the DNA TGTGCCAGCAGCACAGCCGGGACAGGGTTATCAGATACGCAGTATTTT. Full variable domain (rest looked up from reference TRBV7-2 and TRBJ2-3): GAGVSQSPSNKVTEKGKDVELRCDPISGHTALYWYRQSLGQGLEFLIYFQGNSAPDKSGLPSDRFSAERTGGSVSTLTIQRTQQEDSAVYLCASSTAGTGLSDTQYFGPGTRLTVL.

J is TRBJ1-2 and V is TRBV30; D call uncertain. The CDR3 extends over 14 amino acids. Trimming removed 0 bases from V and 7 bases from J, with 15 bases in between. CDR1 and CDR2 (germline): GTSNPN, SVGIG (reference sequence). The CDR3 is CAWSVSALGSGYTF. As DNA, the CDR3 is TGTGCCTGGAGTGTATCCGCCCTCGGATCTGGCTACACCTTC. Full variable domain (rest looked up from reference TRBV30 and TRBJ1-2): SQTIHQWPATLVQPVGSPLSLECTVEGTSNPNLYWYRQAAGRGLQLLFYSVGIGQISSEVPQNLSASRPQDRQFILSSKKLLLSDSGFYLCAWSVSALGSGYTFGSGTRLTVV.

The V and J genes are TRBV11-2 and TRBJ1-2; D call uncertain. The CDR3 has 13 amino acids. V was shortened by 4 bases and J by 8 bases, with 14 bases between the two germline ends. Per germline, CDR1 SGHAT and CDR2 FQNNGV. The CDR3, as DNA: TGTGCCAGCAGCTCCTATGGCAGAGAGGGCTACACCTTC. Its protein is CASSSYGREGYTF.

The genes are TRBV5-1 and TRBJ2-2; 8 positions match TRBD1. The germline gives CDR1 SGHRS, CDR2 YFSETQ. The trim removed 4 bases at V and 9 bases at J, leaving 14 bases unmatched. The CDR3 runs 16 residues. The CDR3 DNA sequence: TGCGCCAGCAGCGTAAGACAGGGGTCGAATTTCCGGGAGCTGTTTTTT. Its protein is CASSVRQGSNFRELFF.

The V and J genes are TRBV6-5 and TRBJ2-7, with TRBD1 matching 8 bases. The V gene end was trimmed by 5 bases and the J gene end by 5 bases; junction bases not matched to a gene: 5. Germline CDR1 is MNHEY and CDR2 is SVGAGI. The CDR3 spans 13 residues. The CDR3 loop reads CASSRQGINEQYF. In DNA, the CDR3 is TGTGCCAGCAGTCGACAGGGGATCAACGAGCAGTACTTC.

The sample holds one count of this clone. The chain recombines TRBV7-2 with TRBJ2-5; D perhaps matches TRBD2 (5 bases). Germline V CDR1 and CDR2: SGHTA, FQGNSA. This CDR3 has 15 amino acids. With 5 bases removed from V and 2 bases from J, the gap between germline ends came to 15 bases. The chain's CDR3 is CASSLLRGKQETQYF. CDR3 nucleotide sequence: TGTGCCAGCAGCCTACTCAGAGGGAAACAAGAGACCCAGTACTTC.

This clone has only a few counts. The CDR3 DNA reads TGTGCCAGCAGCTTTTCTTTAGCGGGCTCCTACAATGAGCAGTTCTTC. This translates into CASSFSLAGSYNEQFF. The J gene is TRBJ2-1, the V gene TRBV7-9, with 7 bases lining up with TRBD2. The CDR3 consists of 16 residues. CDR1 is SEHNR and CDR2 is FQNEAQ in the germline V gene (reference sequence). With 3 bases clipped from V and 0 bases from J, the junction kept 5 bases outside the gene matches.

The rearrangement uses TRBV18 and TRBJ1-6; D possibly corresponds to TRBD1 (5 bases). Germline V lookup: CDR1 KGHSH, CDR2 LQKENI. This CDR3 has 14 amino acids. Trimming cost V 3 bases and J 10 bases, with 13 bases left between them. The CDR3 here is CASSPDSLRSPLHF. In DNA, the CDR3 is TGTGCCAGCTCACCTGACAGCTTGAGGTCACCCCTCCACTTT.

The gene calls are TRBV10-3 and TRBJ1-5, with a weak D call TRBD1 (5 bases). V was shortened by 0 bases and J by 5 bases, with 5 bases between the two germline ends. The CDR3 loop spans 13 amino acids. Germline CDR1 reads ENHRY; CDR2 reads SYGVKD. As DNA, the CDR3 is TGTGCCATCAGTGAGTCGACAGATCAGCCCCAGCATTTT. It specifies CAISESTDQPQHF.